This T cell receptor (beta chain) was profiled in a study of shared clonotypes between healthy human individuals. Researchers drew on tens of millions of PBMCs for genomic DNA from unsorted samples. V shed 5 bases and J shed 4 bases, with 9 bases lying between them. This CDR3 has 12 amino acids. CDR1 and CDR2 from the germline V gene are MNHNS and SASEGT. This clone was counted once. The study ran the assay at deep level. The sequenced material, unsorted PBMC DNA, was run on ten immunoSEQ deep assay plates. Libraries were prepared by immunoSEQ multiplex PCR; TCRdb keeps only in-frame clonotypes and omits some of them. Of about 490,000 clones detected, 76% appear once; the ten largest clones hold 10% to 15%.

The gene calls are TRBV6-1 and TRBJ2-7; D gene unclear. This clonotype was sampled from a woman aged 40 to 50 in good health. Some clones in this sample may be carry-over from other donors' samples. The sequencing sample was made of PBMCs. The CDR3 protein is CASSQVGYEQYF. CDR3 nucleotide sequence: TGTGCCAGCAGTCAAGTGGGGTACGAGCAGTACTTC.